These 22 T cell receptor beta chains came from one sample sequenced in a study of blood T cell repertoires in COVID-19. The protocol was immunoSEQ multiplex PCR, while the TCRdb copy is restricted to in-frame clones and leaves out a portion. In the table there are over 50,000 clones, 88% of which are singletons. Sequencing used peripheral blood. These receptors were collected from a human donor in a cohort sampled during active COVID-19.

The chain combines TRBV6-1 with TRBJ2-4; tentative D call: TRBD2 (6 bases). Germline V lookup: CDR1 MNHNS, CDR2 SASEGT. Trimming took off 4 bases at V and 0 bases at J, with 25 bases between the two ends. CDR3 size: 20 residues. DNA of the CDR3: TGTGCCAGCAGTGTGCCGCTGGCGGGACCCTCGCTCCTAGCCAAAAACATTCAGTACTTC. Translated: CASSVPLAGPSLLAKNIQYF.

The chain carries TRBV29-1 and TRBJ2-5; possibly TRBD2 for D (5 bases). Germline CDR1 and CDR2: SQVTM and ANQGSEA. V lost 4 bases and J lost 4, with 13 bases in between. The CDR3 has 13 residues. CDR3 residues: CSVGSPRGETQYF. Written as DNA, the CDR3 is TGCAGCGTTGGAAGCCCCCGGGGAGAGACCCAGTACTTC.

The chain is built from TRBV14 and TRBJ2-5; tentative D call: TRBD2 (6 bases). Germline CDR1 is SGHDN and CDR2 is FVKESK. This CDR3 is 13 amino acids long. V was shortened by 8 bases and J by 5 bases, with 15 bases between the two germline ends. The CDR3 spells CASAKGLGETQYF. CDR3 nucleotide sequence: TGTGCCAGCGCAAAGGGACTCGGGGAGACCCAGTACTTC.

The J gene is TRBJ1-4, the V gene TRBV5-5, with D perhaps matching TRBD1 (5 bases). CDR1 SGHKS and CDR2 YYEKEE come from the germline V gene (reference sequence). This CDR3 has 13 amino acids. The V end lost 6 bases, the J end lost 5 bases, and 11 bases lay between the germline ends. The CDR3 protein is CASNQQENEKLFF. CDR3 bases: TGTGCCAGCAACCAACAGGAAAATGAAAAACTGTTTTTT.

The chain carries TRBV5-4 and TRBJ1-2, with 7 positions matching TRBD1. The CDR3 has 13 residues. V lost 4 bases to trimming and J lost 8 bases; unmatched junction nucleotides: 8. The germline V gene encodes CDR1 SGHNT and CDR2 YYREEE (reference sequence). In DNA, the CDR3 is TGTGCCAGCAGCATCCCAGGGGGAAGGGGCTACACCTTC. Translated, it gives CASSIPGGRGYTF.

The J gene is TRBJ1-2, the V gene TRBV7-2; the D gene is possibly TRBD1 (5 bases). V lost 7 bases to trimming and J lost 3 bases, with 15 bases between them. Germline loops: CDR1 SGHTA, CDR2 FQGNSA. The CDR3 has 14 residues. The CDR3 DNA reads TGTGCCAGCACCCCGGGGGGACGAGACTATGGCTACACCTTC. It yields the protein CASTPGGRDYGYTF.

V gene TRBV9 combines with J gene TRBJ2-7; TRBD2 matches at 7 bases. With 0 bases clipped from V and 6 bases from J, the junction kept 6 bases outside the gene matches. From germline, CDR1 is SGDLS and CDR2 YYNGEE. The length of the CDR3 is 14 residues. CDR3 loop: CASSVDMVAGEQYF. The CDR3 bases are TGTGCCAGCAGCGTAGATATGGTAGCGGGCGAGCAGTACTTC.

The J gene is TRBJ2-7, the V gene TRBV7-6; D gene uncertain. Deletions cut 4 bases from V and 2 bases from J, with 12 bases between. The CDR3 totals 14 residues. Germline CDR1 reads SGHVS; CDR2 reads FNYEAQ. The CDR3 DNA sequence: TGTGCCAGCAGCTCTTCTACTCTTCCCTACGAGCAGTACTTC. Translating it yields CASSSSTLPYEQYF.

V and J are TRBV7-7 and TRBJ2-1; 8 bases are a match to TRBD2. Germline V lookup: CDR1 SSHAT, CDR2 FNYEAQ (reference sequence). The CDR3 runs to 13 residues. V shed 2 bases, J shed 8 bases, and the junction held 2 bases outside the gene matches. The DNA of the CDR3 is TGTGCCAGCAGCTTAATAGCGGGGTATGAGCAGTTCTTC. It is translated as CASSLIAGYEQFF.

In nucleotides, the CDR3 is TGTGCCAGCAGTTATCTAGTTCGGTCAGGGGGGTCACCCCTCCACTTT. It codes for CASSYLVRSGGSPLHF. V gene TRBV6-5 combines with J gene TRBJ1-6; TRBD1 agrees at 7 bases. The ends lost 3 bases at V and 10 bases at J; junction bases unmatched: 12. CDR3 length: 16 residues. Germline CDR1 and CDR2: MNHEY and SVGAGI.

The chain combines TRBV4-1 with TRBJ2-4; tentative D call: TRBD2 (5 bases). This CDR3 contains 19 residues. V lost 4 bases to trimming and J lost 0 bases, with 22 bases between them. Germline V gene lookup returns CDR1 MGHRA and CDR2 YSYEKL. The CDR3 region is CASSPPPGLSRGAKNIQYF. The CDR3 DNA is TGCGCCAGCAGCCCGCCGCCCGGACTGTCCCGGGGAGCCAAAAACATTCAGTACTTC.

The chain joins TRBV6-5 to TRBJ2-7; possibly TRBD2 for D (7 bases). The V and J ends lost 5 bases and 4 bases respectively, with 15 bases between them. Looked up from germline, CDR1 is MNHEY and CDR2 is SVGAGI. The CDR3 has 14 residues. Here the CDR3 DNA reads TGTGCCAGCAGTAGGGGGGGGGTTGGATACGAGCAGTACTTC. It translates to CASSRGGVGYEQYF.

The rearrangement uses TRBV9 and TRBJ2-2; D gene ambiguous. Germline V gives CDR1 SGDLS, CDR2 YYNGEE. CDR3 length equals 19 residues. V was pared by 0 bases and J by 1 base, with 19 bases between. The DNA for the CDR3 is TGTGCCAGCAGCGTAGGACGGTCTATTGGGCTTCGGAACACCGGGGAGCTGTTTTTT. Translation gives CASSVGRSIGLRNTGELFF.

The chain carries TRBV9 and TRBJ2-5; maybe TRBD2 (6 bases). Germline V gene lookup returns CDR1 SGDLS and CDR2 YYNGEE. The CDR3 runs 15 residues. V lost 4 bases and J 5 bases, leaving 18 bases between the germline ends. The CDR3 nucleotides read TGTGCCAGCAGCCCCGGAGGGGCGAGTCGCGAGACCCAGTACTTC. This encodes CASSPGGASRETQYF.

The chain links TRBV6-2 or TRBV6-3 to TRBJ2-7; D is perhaps TRBD2 (6 bases). CDR1 is MNHEY and CDR2 is SVGEGT in the germline V gene. The V end lost 2 bases, the J end lost 2 bases, and 10 bases lay between the germline ends. CDR3 size: 14 residues. This CDR3 is CASSYIGGAYEQYF. CDR3 bases: TGTGCCAGCAGTTACATAGGAGGGGCCTACGAGCAGTACTTC.

The rearrangement joins TRBV27 to TRBJ2-1; TRBD1 might be the D (6 bases). This CDR3 is built from 17 residues. V lost 10 bases, J lost 2 bases, and 24 bases lay in between. Germline V lookup: CDR1 MNHEY, CDR2 SMNVEV (reference sequence). The CDR3 sequence is CATNPGVGHSTYNEQFF. CDR3 DNA sequence: TGTGCCACCAACCCCGGTGTGGGACACTCCACCTACAATGAGCAGTTCTTC.

A remark on this clone: The junction departs from the called germline gene at one end, perhaps through a read error. This chain joins TRBV5-1 and TRBJ2-3; the D is unclear. Germline lookup yields CDR1 SGHRS and CDR2 YFSETQ. The CDR3 contains 14 residues. The CDR3 loop reads CASRFLSGTDTQYF. The CDR3 coding sequence is TGCGCCAGCCGCTTTCTCAGTGGCACAGATACGCAGTATTTT. Combining the CDR3 with reference TRBV5-1 and TRBJ2-3 gives the whole variable domain KAGVTQTPRYLIKTRGQQVTLSCSPISGHRSVSWYQQTPGQGLQFLFEYFSETQRNKGNFPGRFSGRQFSNSRSEMNVSTLELGDSALYLCASRFLSGTDTQYFGPGTRLTVL.

This rearrangement joins TRBV12-2 to TRBJ2-1; the table's TRBD2 call for D was not verified on the DNA. TRBV12-2 is described as a pseudogene. The CDR3 is made up of 16 amino acids. CDR3: CASRLVGGSLFGEQFF. CDR3 DNA: TGTGCAAGTCGCTTGGTGGGCGGGAGTCTATTTGGGGAGCAGTTCTTC.

The chain combines TRBV5-4 with TRBJ1-2, with 9 bases matching TRBD1. Germline CDR1 is SGHNT and CDR2 is YYREEE (reference sequence). This CDR3 spans 16 amino acids. Trimming at V came to 4 bases and at J to 8 bases, leaving 15 bases not matched to a gene. CDR3 sequence (DNA): TGTGCCAGCAGCCAAGGACAGGGGTTGGTAGGGCGCGGCTACACCTTC. Residues: CASSQGQGLVGRGYTF.

The chain carries TRBV7-2 and TRBJ1-2; D gene uncertain. V was pared by 3 bases and J by 3 bases, with 5 bases between. The CDR3 extends over 12 amino acids. Germline V gives CDR1 SGHTA, CDR2 FQGNSA. Here the CDR3 DNA reads TGTGCCAGCAGCTTCACAGACTATGGCTACACCTTC. It codes for CASSFTDYGYTF.

In this sample, this clone turned up a few times. V usage is TRBV19 and J usage is TRBJ1-5; unclear D gene. The V and J ends lost 6 bases and 2 bases respectively, with 14 bases between them. The length of the CDR3 is 15 residues. CDR1 is LNHDA, CDR2 SQIVND, per germline (reference sequence). The CDR3 bases are TGTGCCAGTAGAGTGTACTCCCGGGGCAATCAGCCCCAGCATTTT. This codes for CASRVYSRGNQPQHF.

The chain has TRBV5-3 and TRBJ1-1, with 8 positions matching TRBD1. TRBV5-3 is an ORF, with its function uncertain. This CDR3 has 15 amino acids. Trimming at V came to 1 base and at J to 11 bases, leaving 13 bases not matched to a gene. CDR3 sequence reads: CARSLPRTGLKMAFF. CDR3 DNA: TGTGCCAGAAGCTTGCCCCGGACAGGGCTTAAGATGGCTTTCTTT.